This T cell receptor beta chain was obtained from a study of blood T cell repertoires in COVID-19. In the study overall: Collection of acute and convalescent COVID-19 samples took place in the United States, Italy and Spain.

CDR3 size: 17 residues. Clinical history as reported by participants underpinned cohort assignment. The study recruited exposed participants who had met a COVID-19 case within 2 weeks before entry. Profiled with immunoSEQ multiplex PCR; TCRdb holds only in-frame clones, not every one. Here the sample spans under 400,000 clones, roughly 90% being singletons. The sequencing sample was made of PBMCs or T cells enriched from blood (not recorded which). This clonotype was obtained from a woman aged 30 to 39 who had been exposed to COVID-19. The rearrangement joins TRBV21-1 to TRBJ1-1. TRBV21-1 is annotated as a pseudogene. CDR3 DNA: TGTGCCAGCAGCAAATCCTCCCGAGGCGGATTGAACACTGAAGCTTTCTTT. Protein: CASSKSSRGGLNTEAFF.